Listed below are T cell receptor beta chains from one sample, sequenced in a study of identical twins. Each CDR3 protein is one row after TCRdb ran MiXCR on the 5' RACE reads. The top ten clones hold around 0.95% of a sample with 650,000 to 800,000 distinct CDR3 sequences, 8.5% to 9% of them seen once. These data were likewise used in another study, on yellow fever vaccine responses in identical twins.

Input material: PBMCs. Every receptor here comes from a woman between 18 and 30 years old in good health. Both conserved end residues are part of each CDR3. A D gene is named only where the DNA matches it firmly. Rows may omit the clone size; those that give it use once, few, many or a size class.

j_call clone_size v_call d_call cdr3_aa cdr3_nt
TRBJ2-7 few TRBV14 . CASSQGGGLRSSYEQYF TGTGCCAGCAGCCAAGGAGGGGGACTTAGGAGCTCCTACGAGCAGTACTTC
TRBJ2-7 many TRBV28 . CASSLRRERILSYEQYF TGTGCCAGCAGTTTAAGGAGGGAGCGGATCCTCTCCTACGAGCAGTACTTC
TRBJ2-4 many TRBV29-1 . CSVVTVLAKNIQYF TGCAGCGTTGTGACTGTTCTAGCCAAAAACATTCAGTACTTC
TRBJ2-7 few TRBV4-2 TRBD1 CASSQERVGTGVSYEQYF TGTGCCAGCAGCCAAGAAAGGGTTGGGACAGGGGTTTCGTACGAGCAGTACTTC
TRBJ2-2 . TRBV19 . CASTPGTAGTGELFF TGTGCCAGTACCCCAGGGACAGCGGGCACCGGGGAGCTGTTTTTT
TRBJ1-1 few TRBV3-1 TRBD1 CASGLDRGRGKAFF TGTGCCAGCGGACTCGACAGGGGGCGCGGGAAAGCTTTCTTT
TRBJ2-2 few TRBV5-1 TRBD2 CASSPPPGLAGGELFF TGCGCCAGCAGCCCACCACCGGGACTAGCGGGGGGGGAGCTGTTTTTT
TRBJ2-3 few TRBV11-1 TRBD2 CASSLERGLATDTQYF TGTGCCAGCAGCTTAGAACGGGGACTAGCAACAGATACGCAGTATTTT
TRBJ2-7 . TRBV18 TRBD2 CASSPQRGQQYF TGTGCCAGCTCGCCCCAGCGGGGCCAGCAGTACTTC
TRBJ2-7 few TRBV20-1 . CSARGKVSYEQYF TGCAGTGCTAGAGGCAAGGTTTCCTACGAGCAGTACTTC
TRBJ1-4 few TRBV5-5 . CASSAGGGQNEKLFF TGTGCCAGCAGCGCGGGTGGTGGGCAGAATGAAAAACTGTTTTTT
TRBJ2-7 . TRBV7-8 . CASSAAGTVEYEQYF TGTGCCAGCAGCGCCGCCGGGACGGTCGAATACGAGCAGTACTTC
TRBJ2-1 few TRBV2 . CASSGGRGAEQFF TGTGCCAGCAGTGGGGGGAGGGGGGCCGAGCAGTTCTTC
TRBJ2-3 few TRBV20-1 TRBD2 CSVVDSGRNTDTQYF TGCAGTGTCGTGGATAGCGGGAGGAACACAGATACGCAGTATTTT
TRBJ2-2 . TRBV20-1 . CSARKGVLNTGELFF TGCAGTGCTCGAAAGGGGGTTCTGAACACCGGGGAGCTGTTTTTT
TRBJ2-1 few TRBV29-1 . CSVEAGLDVWFVDEQFF TGCAGCGTTGAAGCAGGGCTAGATGTCTGGTTCGTCGATGAGCAGTTCTTC
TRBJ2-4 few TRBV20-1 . CSARWWEEAKNIQYF TGCAGTGCTAGGTGGTGGGAGGAAGCCAAAAACATTCAGTACTTC
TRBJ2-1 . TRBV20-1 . CSASGFSYNEQFF TGCAGTGCTAGCGGATTTTCCTACAATGAGCAGTTCTTC
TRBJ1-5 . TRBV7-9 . CASSSTGRGFGQPQHF TGTGCCAGCAGCTCAACCGGCAGGGGATTCGGACAGCCCCAGCATTTT
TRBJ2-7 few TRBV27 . CASSTTGNYEQYF TGTGCCAGCAGCACCACAGGGAACTACGAGCAGTACTTC
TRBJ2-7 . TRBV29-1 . CSVASTETYEQYF TGCAGCGTTGCCTCGACGGAAACCTACGAGCAGTACTTC
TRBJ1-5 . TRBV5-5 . CASSLGGPGHSNQPQHF TGTGCCAGCAGCTTGGGAGGCCCAGGGCATAGCAATCAGCCCCAGCATTTT
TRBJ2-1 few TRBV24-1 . CATSTPLGPYNEQFF TGTGCCACCAGTACGCCCCTTGGTCCCTACAATGAGCAGTTCTTC
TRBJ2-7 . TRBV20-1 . CSARDLGPNYEQYF TGCAGTGCTAGAGACCTGGGACCGAATTACGAGCAGTACTTC
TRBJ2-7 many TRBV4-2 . CASSQPDGYEQYF TGTGCCAGCAGCCAGCCTGACGGCTACGAGCAGTACTTC
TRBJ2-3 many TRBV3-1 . CASSQDSGGGDTQYF TGTGCCAGCAGCCAGGACAGCGGCGGGGGAGATACGCAGTATTTT
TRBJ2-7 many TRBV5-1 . CASSLLPGATYEQYF TGCGCCAGCAGCTTGCTCCCAGGGGCAACCTACGAGCAGTACTTC
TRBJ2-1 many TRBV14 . CASSRFKIGITALRDNEQFF TGTGCCAGCAGCCGTTTTAAGATAGGGATTACCGCACTTCGCGACAATGAGCAGTTCTTC
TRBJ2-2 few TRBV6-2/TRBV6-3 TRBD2 CASRKREAGELFF TGTGCCAGCAGAAAGCGGGAAGCCGGGGAGCTGTTTTTT
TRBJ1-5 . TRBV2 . CASSEQGNLQHF TGTGCCAGCAGTGAACAGGGGAACCTCCAGCATTTT
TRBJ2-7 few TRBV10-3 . CAITRTASSYEQYF TGTGCCATCACCCGGACAGCCAGCTCCTACGAGCAGTACTTC
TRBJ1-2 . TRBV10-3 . CAISEGTLYTF TGTGCCATCAGTGAGGGTACCCTATACACCTTC
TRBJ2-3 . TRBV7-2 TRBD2 CASLAGEAQYF TGTGCCAGCCTAGCGGGGGAAGCGCAGTATTTT
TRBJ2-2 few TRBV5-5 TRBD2 CASMVVSGTGELFF TGTGCCAGCATGGTAGTTAGCGGGACCGGGGAGCTGTTTTTT
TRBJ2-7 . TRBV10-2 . CASRRDARAYEQYF TGCGCCAGCAGAAGGGACGCCAGAGCCTACGAGCAGTACTTC
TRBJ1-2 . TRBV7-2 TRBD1 CASSWDREVGYTF TGTGCCAGCAGCTGGGACAGGGAGGTCGGCTACACCTTC
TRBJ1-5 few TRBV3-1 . CASSQEFRNQPQHF TGTGCCAGCAGCCAAGAGTTCCGCAATCAGCCCCAGCATTTT
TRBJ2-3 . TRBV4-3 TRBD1 CASSQGTGTGSTDTQYF TGCGCCAGCAGCCAGGGAACCGGGACAGGGAGCACAGATACGCAGTATTTT
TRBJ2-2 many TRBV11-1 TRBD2 CASSETSGRAAATGELFF TGTGCCAGCAGCGAGACTAGCGGGAGGGCCGCCGCCACCGGGGAGCTGTTTTTT
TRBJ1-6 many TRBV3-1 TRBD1 CASSQVGTGGSPLHF TGTGCCAGCAGCCAAGTCGGCACAGGGGGATCACCCCTCCACTTT
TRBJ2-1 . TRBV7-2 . CASSSRESTYNEQFF TGTGCCAGCAGCTCACGGGAGAGTACCTACAATGAGCAGTTCTTC
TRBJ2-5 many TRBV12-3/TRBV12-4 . CASSRLGETQYF TGTGCCAGCAGTCGGTTGGGAGAGACCCAGTACTTC
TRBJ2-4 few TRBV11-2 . CASSTTGAKNIQYF TGTGCCAGCAGCACGACCGGAGCCAAAAACATTCAGTACTTC
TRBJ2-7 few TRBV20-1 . CSARRASFSYEQYF TGCAGTGCCAGAAGGGCATCCTTCTCCTACGAGCAGTACTTC
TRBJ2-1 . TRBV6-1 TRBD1 CASNRQGSYNEQFF TGTGCCAGCAACCGACAGGGGTCCTACAATGAGCAGTTCTTC
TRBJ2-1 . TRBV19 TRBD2 CASSIDPSGSSADNEQFF TGTGCCAGTAGTATAGACCCTAGCGGGAGTTCGGCAGACAATGAGCAGTTCTTC
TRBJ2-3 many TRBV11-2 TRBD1 CASSLGDRAGRQDTQYF TGTGCCAGCAGCTTAGGGGACAGAGCCGGGCGACAAGATACGCAGTATTTT
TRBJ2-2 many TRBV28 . CASSLVRGTNTGELFF TGTGCCAGCAGTTTGGTTCGTGGAACTAACACCGGGGAGCTGTTTTTT
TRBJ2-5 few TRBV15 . CATSRGQALGETQYF TGTGCCACCAGCAGAGGACAGGCCTTGGGAGAGACCCAGTACTTC
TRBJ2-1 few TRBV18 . CASSPWQEDNEQFF TGTGCCAGCTCACCGTGGCAGGAGGATAATGAGCAGTTCTTC
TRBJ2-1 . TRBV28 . CASSFSPGASSSYNEQFF TGTGCCAGCAGTTTCTCACCGGGAGCGTCCAGCTCCTACAATGAGCAGTTCTTC
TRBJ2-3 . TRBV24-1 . CATSDPSVTDTQYF TGTGCCACCAGTGATCCTAGCGTGACAGATACGCAGTATTTT
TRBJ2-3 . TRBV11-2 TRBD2 CASSYPGLAVTSTDTQYF TGTGCCAGCAGCTACCCGGGACTAGCGGTTACTAGCACAGATACGCAGTATTTT
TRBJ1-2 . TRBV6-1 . CASTDSMGHYGYTF TGTGCCAGCACCGACAGTATGGGTCACTATGGCTACACCTTC
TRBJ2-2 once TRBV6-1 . CASSPWGEAYTGELFF TGTGCCAGCAGTCCGTGGGGGGAGGCATACACCGGGGAGCTGTTTTTT